Below, 7 T cell receptor beta chains from the same sample are listed, as sequenced in a study of Graves' ophthalmopathy and Graves' hyperthyroidism. Amplifying from RNA transcripts, the study obtained TCR beta CDR3 regions. HTBI primers served in a first-round RT-PCR, which a second-round multiplex PCR followed. TCRdb processed the multiplex PCR reads anew with MiXCR; each CDR3 protein has one entry. Among about 550,000 distinct CDR3 sequences, approximately 37% were seen once, and the ten largest hold about 4%. The specimen was peripheral blood or thyroid tissue (not recorded which). Receptors originate from an adult man with Graves' hyperthyroidism.

With regard to this clonotype: Since a much larger clone is just one base distant, this may be a read error. The rearrangement joins TRBV20-1 to TRBJ1-3; D unresolved. V was pared by 7 bases and J by 0 bases, with 10 bases between. CDR3 length equals 13 residues. In germline, CDR1 is DFQATT, CDR2 SNEGSKA (reference sequence). The CDR3 loop is CSVTPSSGNTIYF. CDR3 DNA sequence: TGCAGTGTAACACCGAGCTCTGGAAACACCATATATTTT.

The gene calls are TRBV29-1 and TRBJ2-7; TRBD2 matches 14 bases. The germline CDR1 and CDR2 sequences are SQVTM and ANQGSEA. This CDR3 has 15 amino acids. Trimming cost V 7 bases and J 6 bases; bases outside gene matches: 11. DNA of the CDR3: TGCAGCGCGTCGGGCCTCGGACTAGCGGGAGGCGAGCAGTACTTC. It encodes CSASGLGLAGGEQYF.

The chain is built from TRBV24-1 and TRBJ2-5; D gene uncertain. CDR3 length: 14 residues. Germline CDR1 reads KGHDR; CDR2 reads SFDVKD. Trimming removed 2 bases at V and 5 bases at J, with 11 bases between. In DNA, the CDR3 is TGTGCCACCAGTGATTCGGACGGTGGCGAGACCCAGTACTTC. Encoded protein: CATSDSDGGETQYF.

This clonotype came up a few times. The V gene is TRBV14, the J gene TRBJ2-2; TRBD2 is a possible D gene (6 bases). Germline V gene data show CDR1 as SGHDN and CDR2 as FVKESK. Trimming cost V 8 bases and J 4 bases, with 14 bases left between them. The CDR3 covers 14 residues. This CDR3 reads CASSRDWSTGELFF. CDR3 bases: TGTGCCAGCTCAAGGGACTGGAGCACCGGGGAGCTGTTTTTT.

This clonotype appeared a single time. One end of the junction varies from germline; a read error may be responsible. The rearrangement links TRBV7-3 to TRBJ2-7; 11 positions match TRBD2. The CDR3 has 13 amino acids. The germline CDR1 and CDR2 sequences are SGHTA and FQGTGA. As DNA, the CDR3 is TGTGCTAGCAGCTCGATAGCGGGAGGGGAGCAGTACTTC. The encoded protein is CASSSIAGGEQYF. Complete variable domain (other parts from reference TRBV7-3 and TRBJ2-7): GAGVSQTPSNKVTEKGKYVELRCDPISGHTALYWYRQSLGQGPEFLIYFQGTGAADDSGLPNDRFFAVRPEGSVSTLKIQRTERGDSAVYLCASSSIAGGEQYFGPGTRLTVT.

This clonotype occurred many times. CDR3 sequence: CASSFYGGIGTGELFF. DNA of the CDR3: TGTGCCAGCAGCTTTTACGGCGGGATCGGCACCGGGGAGCTGTTTTTT. The chain employs TRBV7-9 and TRBJ2-2, with TRBD2 as a possible D gene (6 bases). V lost 3 bases and J lost 4, with 15 bases in between. Germline loops: CDR1 SEHNR, CDR2 FQNEAQ (reference sequence). The CDR3 consists of 16 residues.

The chain couples TRBV5-1 to TRBJ1-2; unclear D gene. The CDR3 is 15 amino acids. Germline lookup yields CDR1 SGHRS and CDR2 YFSETQ. Deletions cut 0 bases from V and 2 bases from J, with 11 bases between. The CDR3 spells CASSLETSENYGYTF. CDR3 in DNA: TGCGCCAGCAGCTTGGAGACTAGCGAGAACTATGGCTACACCTTC.